A single T cell receptor (beta chain) is shown here with its context. Antigen: not known. Deep-level assay runs were performed. For every subset, genomic DNA was evenly distributed across several immunoSEQ plates. TCRdb's table, derived via immunoSEQ multiplex PCR, lists solely in-frame clones and lacks some. The data contain approximately 470,000 clones, 78% of them seen just once; the ten biggest clones take up about 12%. The data derive from a study of shared clonotypes between healthy human individuals. Study details: Ranging from 18 to 49 in age, donors were a couple of women and a few men. Findings and limits, study-wide: Researchers sampled blood only, noting tissue repertoires likely differ.

Germline-derived CDR1 and CDR2 are MDHEN and SYDVKM. The CDR3 loop spans 16 amino acids. With V trimmed by 4 bases and J by 6 bases, 8 bases remained unmatched. The V and J genes are TRBV28 and TRBJ2-1; 11 nucleotides match TRBD2. This receptor was identified in a woman aged 40 to 50 in good health. Some clones in this sample may be carry-over from other donors' samples. The source material was PBMCs. CDR3: CASSSPTSGDINEQFF. The DNA for the CDR3 is TGTGCCAGCAGTTCTCCGACTAGCGGGGACATCAATGAGCAGTTCTTC. Full variable domain (remainder filled in from reference TRBV28 and TRBJ2-1): DVKVTQSSRYLVKRTGEKVFLECVQDMDHENMFWYRQDPGLGLRLIYFSYDVKMKEKGDIPEGYSVSREKKERFSLILESASTNQTSMYLCASSSPTSGDINEQFFGPGTRLTVL.